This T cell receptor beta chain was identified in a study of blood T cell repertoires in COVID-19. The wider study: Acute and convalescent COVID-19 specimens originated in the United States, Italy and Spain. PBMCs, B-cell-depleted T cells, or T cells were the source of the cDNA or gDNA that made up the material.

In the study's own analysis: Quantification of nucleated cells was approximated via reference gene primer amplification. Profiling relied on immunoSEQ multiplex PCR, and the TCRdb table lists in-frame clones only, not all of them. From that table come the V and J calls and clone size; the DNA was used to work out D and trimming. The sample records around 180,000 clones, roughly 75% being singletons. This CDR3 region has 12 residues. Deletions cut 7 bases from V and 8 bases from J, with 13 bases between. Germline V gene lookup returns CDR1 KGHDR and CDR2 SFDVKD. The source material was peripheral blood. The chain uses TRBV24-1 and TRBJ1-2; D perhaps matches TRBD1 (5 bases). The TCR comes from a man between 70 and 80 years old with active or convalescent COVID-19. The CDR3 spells CATRDRAGGYTF. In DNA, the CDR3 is TGTGCCACCAGAGACAGAGCGGGGGGCTACACCTTC.